This T cell receptor (beta chain) was identified in a study of blood T cell repertoires in COVID-19. Study-wide background: The study drew acute and convalescent COVID-19 samples from the United States, Italy and Spain. Sample material is recorded as cDNA or gDNA derived from T cells, B-cell-depleted T cells, or PBMCs.

The CDR3 is 14 residues long. V dropped 3 bases and J dropped 10; count of bases not matched to a gene: 5. In germline, CDR1 is KGHSH, CDR2 LQKENI. Original analysis: Estimation of nucleated cell counts relied on the amplification of reference gene primers. The method was immunoSEQ multiplex PCR; TCRdb's version includes in-frame clones alone and lacks a portion of them. For V, J and clone size, that table is used; D and trimming come from the DNA. Of over 25,000 clones in the sample, 77% were seen once. The sequence was collected from a man older than 75 with active or convalescent COVID-19. This chain links TRBV18 with TRBJ1-6, with TRBD1 identical over 8 bases. Specimen: peripheral blood. The CDR3 DNA sequence: TGTGCCAGCTCACCGGGACAGGCGAGGTCACCCCTCCACTTT. Amino acid sequence: CASSPGQARSPLHF.